The 31 T cell receptor beta chains presented below share a single source sample, sequenced in a study of Ad26.COV2.S vaccination and SARS-CoV-2 variants. Measured with immunoSEQ multiplex PCR; TCRdb has only the in-frame clones, and not every one. The table has about 680,000 clones, roughly nine tenths seen once. The treatment was: 19 received Ad26.COV2.S at low or high dose, single or two shots; 5 received placebo; per-sample allocation not given. Collection of samples fell on day 63 after the first vaccine or placebo injection. The sequencing used peripheral blood, collected in a trial of Ad26.COV2.S vaccine versus placebo. Receptors originate from a person aged 18-60 years who received the Ad26.COV2.S COVID-19 vaccine or a placebo.

V and J are TRBV7-3 and TRBJ2-7; either TRBD1 or TRBD2 may supply D (5 bases each). Germline lookup yields CDR1 SGHTA and CDR2 FQGTGA. CDR3 length: 17 amino acids. Trimming shortened V by 1 base and J by 1 base, and 17 bases separated the two germline ends. The CDR3 DNA reads as TGTGCCAGCAGCTTAATGGAATTACGAGGGGAATCCTACGAGCAGTACTTC. Protein sequence: CASSLMELRGESYEQYF.

The count of this clone is one. This rearrangement joins TRBV6-5 to TRBJ1-5, with a possible D match to TRBD1 (5 bases). The germline V and J ends were trimmed by 6 bases and 2 bases, with 11 bases remaining between them. Germline V CDR1 and CDR2: MNHEY, SVGAGI. This CDR3 has 14 amino acids. The CDR3 reads CASSSRAGNQPQHF. For the CDR3, the DNA is TGTGCCAGCAGCTCCAGGGCGGGCAATCAGCCCCAGCATTTT.

V usage is TRBV7-9 and J usage is TRBJ2-3; D is possibly TRBD1 or TRBD2 (6 bases each). Germline CDR1 is SEHNR and CDR2 is FQNEAQ (reference sequence). The CDR3 consists of 15 residues. Trimming removed 3 bases from V and 1 base from J, with 11 bases in between. The CDR3 DNA reads as TGTGCCAGCAGCTTCGAGGGGGGCGGCACAGATACGCAGTATTTT. Residues: CASSFEGGGTDTQYF.

The chain joins TRBV29-1 to TRBJ2-5; perhaps D is TRBD1 or TRBD2 (5 bases each). Germline CDR1 is SQVTM and CDR2 is ANQGSEA. V was shortened by 2 bases and J by 1 base, with 14 bases between the two germline ends. The CDR3 runs 15 residues. The chain's CDR3 is CSVERTPGTQETQYF. The CDR3 region has the DNA TGCAGCGTTGAAAGGACTCCCGGGACCCAAGAGACCCAGTACTTC.

The chain couples TRBV5-8 to TRBJ1-1; weak D call: TRBD1 (5 bases). Germline V gene sequence: CDR1 SGHTS, CDR2 YDEGEE. The CDR3 extends over 14 amino acids. V lost 4 bases and J lost 1, with 11 bases in between. CDR3 sequence: CASSNQGANTEAFF. The DNA of the CDR3 is TGTGCCAGCAGCAATCAGGGAGCGAACACTGAAGCTTTCTTT. The full variable domain, in which reference TRBV5-8 and TRBJ1-1 provide the parts outside the CDR3, is EAGVTQSPTHLIKTRGQQATLRCSPISGHTSVYWYQQALGLGLQFLLWYDEGEERNRGNFPPRFSGRQFPNYSSELNVNALELEDSALYLCASSNQGANTEAFFGQGTRLTVV.

This sequence joins TRBV7-8 and TRBJ2-7, with D tentatively TRBD2 (5 bases). Germline V lookup: CDR1 SGHVS, CDR2 FQNEAQ. The ends were cut back, 3 bases at V and 7 bases at J, with 22 bases in the middle. The CDR3 runs 16 residues. The CDR3 sequence is CASSFGPDVSRREQYF. The CDR3 nucleotides are TGTGCCAGCAGCTTCGGACCGGACGTCTCGCGGAGGGAGCAGTACTTC.

The rearrangement links TRBV11-2 to TRBJ2-5; D possibly corresponds to TRBD2 (6 bases). The CDR3 is 17 residues long. V shed 1 base and J shed 3 bases, with 18 bases lying between them. Germline assignment: CDR1 SGHAT and CDR2 FQNNGV. The CDR3 region is CASSLVGDGREKETQYF. The CDR3 nucleotides read TGTGCCAGCAGCTTAGTGGGGGACGGGAGAGAGAAAGAGACCCAGTACTTC.

The chain employs TRBV12-3 or TRBV12-4 and TRBJ1-5; possible D gene TRBD1, 6 bases. Trimming shortened V by 6 bases and J by 5 bases, and 11 bases separated the two germline ends. The CDR3 has 13 amino acids. CDR3 DNA: TGTGCCAGCAGCCGGAACAGGGATCAGCCCCAGCATTTT. Translated: CASSRNRDQPQHF.

V gene TRBV19 combines with J gene TRBJ1-6, with TRBD1 as a possible D gene (5 bases). This CDR3 is 15 amino acids long. Germline V CDR1 and CDR2: LNHDA, SQIVND (reference sequence). V lost 7 bases, J lost 9 bases, and 19 bases lay in between. The CDR3 sequence is CASTHLREWGSPLHF. Here the CDR3 DNA reads TGTGCCAGTACCCACCTCAGGGAGTGGGGTTCACCCCTCCACTTT.

The DNA for the CDR3 is TGTGCCTGGAGTGTCCGGACAGGGGAGATTAGCAATCAGCCCCAGCATTTT. Its translation is CAWSVRTGEISNQPQHF. The chain recombines TRBV30 with TRBJ1-5, with 9 positions matching TRBD1. CDR1 GTSNPN and CDR2 SVGIG come from the germline V gene (reference sequence). V shed 0 bases, J shed 0 bases, and the junction held 6 bases outside the gene matches. The CDR3 contains 17 residues.

The V call is TRBV7-7, the J call TRBJ2-5; TRBD2 agrees at 9 bases. V was pared by 4 bases and J by 6 bases, with 6 bases of the junction left unmatched. This CDR3 spans 14 amino acids. Germline V lookup: CDR1 SSHAT, CDR2 FNYEAQ (reference sequence). The CDR3 sequence: CASSSGTSFQTQYF. In nucleotides, the CDR3 is TGTGCCAGCAGCTCCGGGACTAGCTTTCAGACCCAGTACTTC.

The rearrangement joins TRBV5-4 to TRBJ2-7; 7 positions match TRBD2. The CDR3 contains 15 residues. Germline CDR1 SGHNT, CDR2 YYREEE (reference sequence). Trimming removed 3 bases from V and 7 bases from J; junction bases left unmatched: 13. CDR3: CASSSRGVVGNEQYF. The CDR3 DNA reads TGTGCCAGCAGCTCCCGGGGGGTGGTAGGGAATGAGCAGTACTTC.

V is TRBV10-3 and J is TRBJ2-3; no clear D. The CDR3 loop spans 12 amino acids. Trimming cost V 0 bases and J 8 bases, with 6 bases left between them. Germline V lookup: CDR1 ENHRY, CDR2 SYGVKD. The CDR3 reads CAISESSGTQYF. The CDR3 nucleotides are TGTGCCATCAGTGAGTCGTCAGGTACGCAGTATTTT.

The rearrangement links TRBV10-3 to TRBJ2-3, with 7 positions matching TRBD2. This CDR3 has 15 amino acids. The V segment lost 8 bases and the J segment 2 bases; nucleotides outside the gene matches: 10. CDR1 is ENHRY and CDR2 is SYGVKD in the germline V gene. The CDR3 coding sequence is TGTGCCATCTCCAGGGAGGGGCCCCTCACAGATACGCAGTATTTT. Amino acids: CAISREGPLTDTQYF.

The V call is TRBV4-2, the J call TRBJ2-1, with 10 bases fitting TRBD2. The CDR3 is made up of 19 amino acids. CDR1 and CDR2 from the germline V gene are LGHNA and YNFKEQ. V was pared by 0 bases and J by 6 bases, with 14 bases of the junction left unmatched. CDR3 bases: TGTGCCAGCAGCCAAGAAGGGGGCCGGAGACTAGCGGGCCTCAATGAGCAGTTCTTC. It is translated as CASSQEGGRRLAGLNEQFF.

V gene TRBV20-1 combines with J gene TRBJ1-2; D not certain. CDR3 length: 11 residues. Germline lookup yields CDR1 DFQATT and CDR2 SNEGSKA (reference sequence). V was trimmed by 3 bases and J by 7 bases, leaving 9 bases between them. The CDR3 here is CSASPGFGYTF. CDR3 nucleotides: TGCAGTGCTAGCCCCGGGTTTGGCTACACCTTC.

The chain combines TRBV9 with TRBJ2-1, with a tentative D call TRBD2 (5 bases). V lost 0 bases and J 0 bases, leaving 10 bases between the germline ends. The germline V gene has CDR1 SGDLS and CDR2 YYNGEE. There are 16 residues in the CDR3. The CDR3 spells CASSVADWSSYNEQFF. The CDR3 DNA follows: TGTGCCAGCAGCGTAGCGGACTGGAGCTCCTACAATGAGCAGTTCTTC.

This chain connects TRBV6-5 to TRBJ2-7; 7 nucleotides agree with TRBD1. The CDR3 spans 13 residues. The germline V gene has CDR1 MNHEY and CDR2 SVGAGI. With V trimmed by 5 bases and J by 2 bases, 3 bases remained unmatched. CDR3 amino acids: CASSTGAPYEQYF. In DNA form, the CDR3 reads TGTGCCAGCAGTACAGGGGCCCCCTACGAGCAGTACTTC.

The CDR3 sequence is CASSIGLRYEQYF. In nucleotides, the CDR3 is TGTGCCAGCAGCATCGGGTTACGCTACGAGCAGTACTTC. The chain is built from TRBV5-6 and TRBJ2-7; the D is unclear. V was shortened by 4 bases and J by 3 bases, with 11 bases between the two germline ends. Germline values: CDR1 SGHDT, CDR2 YYEEEE. There are 13 residues in the CDR3.

The chain employs TRBV15 and TRBJ2-1; D gene uncertain. Germline CDR1 LNHNV, CDR2 YYDKDF (reference sequence). The CDR3 is 12 amino acids. Between the trimmed V and J ends, which lost 1 base and 7 bases, there was a span of 5 bases. CDR3 in amino acids: CATSRASNEQFF. CDR3 DNA sequence: TGTGCCACCAGCAGAGCCTCTAATGAGCAGTTCTTC.

The gene calls are TRBV28 and TRBJ1-3, with 8 bases that match TRBD1. Germline-derived CDR1 and CDR2 are MDHEN and SYDVKM. V lost 7 bases to trimming and J lost 0 bases; unmatched junction nucleotides: 5. The CDR3 runs to 15 residues. The CDR3 reads CASIDRGRSGNTIYF. CDR3 DNA: TGTGCCAGCATTGACAGGGGACGCTCTGGAAACACCATATATTTT.

The V gene is TRBV4-1, the J gene TRBJ2-1; D is perhaps TRBD1 (5 bases). Trimming left V 2 bases short and J 1 base short, with 18 bases between. This CDR3 is built from 18 residues. CDR1 and CDR2 from the germline V gene are MGHRA and YSYEKL. CDR3 amino acids: CASSQPSFYRPSYNEQFF. The CDR3 DNA follows: TGCGCCAGCAGCCAACCGTCTTTCTACAGGCCTTCCTACAATGAGCAGTTCTTC.

The CDR3 protein is CASSPGPQNEQFF. The CDR3, as DNA: TGTGCCAGCTCACCCGGACCCCAGAATGAGCAGTTCTTC. The rearrangement links TRBV18 to TRBJ2-1; D not certain. CDR1 and CDR2 from the germline V gene are KGHSH and LQKENI. CDR3 length: 13 residues. The germline V and J ends were trimmed by 3 bases and 7 bases, with 10 bases remaining between them.

The chain has TRBV4-2 and TRBJ1-6; D unclear. CDR1 is LGHNA, CDR2 YNFKEQ, per germline. The CDR3 extends over 15 amino acids. Trimming took 0 bases from V and 11 from J, leaving 14 bases between them. The CDR3 sequence: CASSQDKTLSAPLHF. As DNA, the CDR3 is TGTGCCAGCAGCCAAGATAAGACCCTTTCGGCACCCCTCCACTTT.

The rearrangement joins TRBV10-3 to TRBJ2-6, with 7 bases lining up with TRBD2. With 6 bases clipped from V and 0 bases from J, the junction kept 2 bases outside the gene matches. This CDR3 is built from 15 residues. Germline CDR1 and CDR2: ENHRY and SYGVKD. CDR3 bases: TGTGCCATCAGGGGGGAGGGCTCTGGGGCCAACGTCCTGACTTTC. This sequence encodes CAIRGEGSGANVLTF.

The chain is built from TRBV11-2 and TRBJ2-6; D is perhaps TRBD1 (6 bases). V lost 4 bases and J lost 0, with 19 bases in between. Germline assignment: CDR1 SGHAT and CDR2 FQNNGV. The CDR3 spans 19 residues. CDR3 region: CASSYDPQDRVSGANVLTF. The CDR3 region has the DNA TGTGCCAGCAGCTACGATCCCCAGGACAGAGTCTCTGGGGCCAACGTCCTGACTTTC.

Worth noting for this clone: One end of the junction fails to match germline, which may point to a read error. The gene calls are TRBV7-7 and TRBJ2-5; 8 bases fit TRBD2. This CDR3 has 15 amino acids. Germline CDR1 reads SSHAT; CDR2 reads FNYEAQ (reference sequence). CDR3 bases: TGTGCTAGCAGCCGCGTTCTAGCGGGTTTGGAGACCCAGTACTTC. It specifies CASSRVLAGLETQYF.

This clone is a singleton in its sample. The chain joins TRBV21-1 to TRBJ2-1; TRBD2 is the table's D call, not checked against the DNA. TRBV21-1 corresponds to a pseudogene. The CDR3 covers 15 residues. CDR3 in DNA: TGTGCCAGCAGCAAAGGGGCGGGAGCGGGGAATGAGCAGTTCTTC. The encoded protein is CASSKGAGAGNEQFF.

The V call is TRBV4-1, the J call TRBJ1-1; D is unresolved. This CDR3 is 15 amino acids long. The ends were cut back, 3 bases at V and 8 bases at J, with 19 bases in the middle. Looked up from germline, CDR1 is MGHRA and CDR2 is YSYEKL. The CDR3 sequence is CASSHQVKGSSEAFF. CDR3 nucleotides: TGCGCCAGCAGCCACCAGGTGAAGGGCAGCTCCGAAGCTTTCTTT.

This clone occurred a few times. This chain links TRBV6-5 with TRBJ1-2; D might be TRBD1 (6 bases). Germline lookup yields CDR1 MNHEY and CDR2 SVGAGI. V shed 4 bases and J shed 8 bases, with 14 bases lying between them. CDR3 length: 13 residues. The CDR3 spells CASSSGATLGYTF. The CDR3 coding sequence is TGTGCCAGCAGTTCAGGGGCCACCTTAGGCTACACCTTC.

This clone was recorded only once. One end of the junction is discordant with germline, which a read error may explain. Written as DNA, the CDR3 is TGCAGTGCTAGAGATCAGGGGACAGAAAACTTC. It is translated as CSARDQGTENF. The chain links TRBV20-1 to TRBJ2-4; 7 nucleotides agree with TRBD1. CDR1 and CDR2 from the germline V gene are DFQATT and SNEGSKA (reference sequence). This CDR3 is 11 amino acids long.